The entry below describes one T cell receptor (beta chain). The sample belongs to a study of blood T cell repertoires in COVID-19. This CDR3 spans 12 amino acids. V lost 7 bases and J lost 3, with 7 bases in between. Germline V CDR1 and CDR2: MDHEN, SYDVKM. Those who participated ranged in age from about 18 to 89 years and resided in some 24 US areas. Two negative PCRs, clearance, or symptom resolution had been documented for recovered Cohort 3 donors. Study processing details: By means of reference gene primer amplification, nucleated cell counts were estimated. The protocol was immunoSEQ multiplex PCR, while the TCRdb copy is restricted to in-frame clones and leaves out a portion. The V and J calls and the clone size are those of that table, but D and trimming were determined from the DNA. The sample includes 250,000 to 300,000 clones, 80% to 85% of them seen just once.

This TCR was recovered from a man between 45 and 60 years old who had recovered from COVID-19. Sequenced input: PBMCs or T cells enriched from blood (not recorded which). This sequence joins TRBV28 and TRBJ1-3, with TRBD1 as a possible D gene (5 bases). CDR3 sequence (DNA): TGTGCCAGCAACGGGGGTGGAAACACCATATATTTT. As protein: CASNGGGNTIYF.